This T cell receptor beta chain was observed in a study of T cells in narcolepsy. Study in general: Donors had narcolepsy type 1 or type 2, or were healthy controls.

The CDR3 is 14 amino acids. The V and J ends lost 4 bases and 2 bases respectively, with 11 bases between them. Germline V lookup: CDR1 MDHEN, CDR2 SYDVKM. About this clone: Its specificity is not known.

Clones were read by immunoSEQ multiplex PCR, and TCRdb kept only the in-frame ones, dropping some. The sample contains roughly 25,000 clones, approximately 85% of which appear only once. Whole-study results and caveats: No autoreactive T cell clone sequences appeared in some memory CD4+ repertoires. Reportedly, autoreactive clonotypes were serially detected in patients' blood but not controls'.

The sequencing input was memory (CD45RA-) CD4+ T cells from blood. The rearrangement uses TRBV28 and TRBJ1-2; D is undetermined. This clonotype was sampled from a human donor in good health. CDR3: CASSSLGNNYGYTF. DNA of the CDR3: TGTGCCAGCAGTTCGTTGGGGAACAACTATGGCTACACCTTC.